The rows below give T cell receptor beta chains drawn from one sample of a study of T cell responses to AZD1222 COVID-19 vaccine. Assay used: immunoSEQ multiplex PCR; TCRdb lists only in-frame clones, some missing. The table has 250,000 to 300,000 clones, roughly 93% seen once. The material sequenced was peripheral blood, taken 28 days after the second AZD1222 dose. The origin of the receptors is an adult who received the AZD1222 COVID-19 vaccine. Both conserved end residues are part of each CDR3. The D gene is left open where the match is weak. Size is stated for part of the rows, as once, few or many counts, or as a class when the clone is expanded.

-	-	TRBV7-9	TRBJ2-7	TGTGCCAGCAGCCCGAGGAGCAGGGTTGAAACGTCCCACTACGAGCAGTACTTC	CASSPRSRVETSHYEQYF
TRBD1	-	TRBV7-6	TRBJ2-7	TGTGCCAGCAGCCTTGGGACAGGTTCCTCCATCTACGAGCAGTACTTC	CASSLGTGSSIYEQYF
TRBD1	-	TRBV5-1	TRBJ1-6	TGCGCCAGCAGCTTGGGGGGACAGGCCCCTCGGCCCCTCCACTTT	CASSLGGQAPRPLHF
-	-	TRBV11-2	TRBJ1-6	TGTGCCAGCAGCTTAGAGCCCGGGGTGAGTTCACCCCTCCACTTT	CASSLEPGVSSPLHF
-	-	TRBV5-5	TRBJ1-2	TGTGCCAGCAGCCTGGTGCTCGCAATGGGGAGCTACACCTTC	CASSLVLAMGSYTF
-	-	TRBV4-1	TRBJ1-5	TGCGCCAGCAGCCATCCGGGACCCCGAACCAATCAGCCCCAGCATTTT	CASSHPGPRTNQPQHF
-	-	TRBV18	TRBJ2-5	TGTGCCAGCTCACCAATGGTAGCCCAAGAGACCCAGTACTTC	CASSPMVAQETQYF
-	-	TRBV25-1	TRBJ1-4	TGTGCCAGCAGTGGCCCAGGGCATGAAAAACTGTTTTTT	CASSGPGHEKLFF
-	-	TRBV28	TRBJ2-7	TGTGCCAGCAGTCCCCTCCTTATCGGCCCCTACGAGCAGTACTTC	CASSPLLIGPYEQYF
-	-	TRBV28	TRBJ1-3	TGTGCCAGCAGTTTACCGGCTGGAAACACCATATATTTT	CASSLPAGNTIYF
-	-	TRBV6-2/TRBV6-3	TRBJ2-7	TGTGCCAGCAGTTACTCGAAGGGCCGGACCTACGAGCAGTACTTC	CASSYSKGRTYEQYF
-	once	TRBV5-1	TRBJ2-6	TGCGCCAGCAGTTATACAGGGAGGGAGACCACTCTGGGGGCCAACGTCCTGACTTTC	CASSYTGRETTLGANVLTF
TRBD2	-	TRBV28	TRBJ2-1	TGTGCCAGCAGTTCTCCGGGTAGCGGGGGCAACAATGAGCAGTTCTTC	CASSSPGSGGNNEQFF
-	-	TRBV3-1/TRBV3-2	TRBJ2-7	TGTGCCAGCAGCCAAGCGCAGCGACTGGGGTTGGAGCAGTACTTC	CASSQAQRLGLEQYF
-	-	TRBV14	TRBJ1-1	TGTGCCAGCAGCCAAGTTGGACGGGGCTGGATGAACACTGAAGCTTTCTTT	CASSQVGRGWMNTEAFF
-	-	TRBV19	TRBJ1-4	TGTGCCAGTAGTATAAAACCAGGGCGGGAAAAACTGTTTTTT	CASSIKPGREKLFF
-	once	TRBV6-5	TRBJ1-3	TGTGCCAGCAGGGCCTCTGGAGTTTCTGGAAACACCATATATTTT	CASRASGVSGNTIYF
-	-	TRBV9	TRBJ2-3	TGTGCCAGCAGCTTAATTGGATTTGGCACAGATACGCAGTATTTT	CASSLIGFGTDTQYF